Below, 17 T cell receptor beta chains from the same sample are listed, as sequenced in a study of blood T cells in healthy people across ages. The use of a sample-barcoded 5' primer and a J-beta primer mix characterized a second PCR of roughly 6 to 11 cycles. TCRdb re-called the 5' RACE reads with MiXCR, one entry per CDR3 protein. Of approximately 780,000 distinct CDR3 sequences in the sample, under 30% were seen once. The sample was also linked to a second study, of T cells of mothers and their children.

The sequencing input was blood. The receptors originated from a boy aged 10-17 years in good health.

This clonotype came up a few times. The genes are TRBV12-3 or TRBV12-4 and TRBJ1-5; 9 bases agree with TRBD1. The junction had 5 bases not matched to a gene; V was cut back by 5 bases and J by 3 bases. The length of the CDR3 is 15 residues. The CDR3, as DNA: TGTGCCAGCAGTCCCCGGACAGGGGACAATCAGCCCCAGCATTTT. Its protein product is CASSPRTGDNQPQHF.

The chain links TRBV2 to TRBJ2-2; D tentatively reads TRBD1 or TRBD2 (5 bases each). The CDR3 runs 15 residues. Per the germline V gene, CDR1 is SNHLY and CDR2 is FYNNEI. V lost 8 bases to trimming and J lost 2 bases, with 15 bases between them. The CDR3 is CASCPGRHNTGELFF. Here the CDR3 DNA reads TGTGCCAGCTGTCCGGGACGCCACAACACCGGGGAGCTGTTTTTT.

This clonotype was counted only a few times. The chain has TRBV4-2 and TRBJ1-2, with a weak D call TRBD1 (5 bases). Germline lookup yields CDR1 LGHNA and CDR2 YNFKEQ. This CDR3 has 15 residues. The V and J ends lost 2 bases and 8 bases respectively, with 18 bases between them. Here the CDR3 DNA reads TGTGCCAGCAGCCAATCGGACGGGACTGCGGGAGGCTACACCTTC. Its translation is CASSQSDGTAGGYTF.

The chain carries TRBV28 and TRBJ2-5; TRBD1 or TRBD2 may be the D gene (5 bases each). This CDR3 is built from 15 residues. Germline loops: CDR1 MDHEN, CDR2 SYDVKM. The V end was cut by 6 bases, the J end by 3 bases, with 17 bases between. The CDR3 protein is CASRYPGQGKETQYF. CDR3 in DNA: TGTGCCAGCAGATATCCGGGGCAGGGAAAAGAGACCCAGTACTTC.

In its sample, this clonotype was seen a few times. CDR3 DNA: TGTGCCAGCAGTGAGACGGGGGGGTCGGATACGCAGTATTTT. Amino acid sequence: CASSETGGSDTQYF. The chain links TRBV2 to TRBJ2-3, with 8 bases identical to TRBD2. V lost 3 bases and J lost 6; bases outside the gene matches: 5. CDR1 SNHLY and CDR2 FYNNEI come from the germline V gene. The CDR3 has 14 amino acids.

This clonotype was detected only a few times. An end of the junction does not agree with germline; a read error may underlie this. The gene calls are TRBV5-8 and TRBJ2-3; 8 bases are a match to TRBD1. The CDR3 runs 17 residues. Germline V gives CDR1 SGHTS, CDR2 YDEGEE. CDR3 coding DNA: TGTGCCAGCAGACTCCTGTCCCGGACAGGGACGGCAGATACGCAGTACTTT. This gives the protein CASRLLSRTGTADTQYF.

With regard to this clonotype: The junction differs from germline at one of its ends, possibly a read error. The chain couples TRBV7-2 to TRBJ2-3; maybe TRBD2 (7 bases). CDR1 is SGHTA, CDR2 FQGNSA, per germline. This CDR3 is 16 amino acids long. The CDR3: CASSLSWGGLGDTQYF. Here the CDR3 DNA reads TGTGCTAGCAGCTTAAGCTGGGGGGGCCTTGGGGATACGCAGTATTTT. Complete variable domain (other parts from reference TRBV7-2 and TRBJ2-3): GAGVSQSPSNKVTEKGKDVELRCDPISGHTALYWYRQSLGQGLEFLIYFQGNSAPDKSGLPSDRFSAERTGGSVSTLTIQRTQQEDSAVYLCASSLSWGGLGDTQYFGPGTRLTVL.

V usage is TRBV9 and J usage is TRBJ1-4; D gene uncertain. This CDR3 comprises 15 residues. Germline lookup yields CDR1 SGDLS and CDR2 YYNGEE. V was trimmed by 3 bases and J by 6 bases, leaving 15 bases between them. CDR3 residues: CASSGRGVVDEKLFF. The CDR3 coding sequence is TGTGCCAGCAGCGGCCGTGGCGTGGTGGATGAAAAACTGTTTTTT.

The chain has TRBV7-7 and TRBJ2-5; D ambiguous. TRBJ2-7 explains the end of the DNA better; the J call may be wrong. This CDR3 is built from 14 residues. CDR1 is SSHAT and CDR2 is FNYEAQ in the germline V gene (reference sequence). Written as DNA, the CDR3 is TGTGCCAGCAGCTTAGAGATAGACTCACGCGAGCAGTACTTC. Protein product: CASSLEIDSREQYF.

V is TRBV20-1 and J is TRBJ2-2; D remains unclear. The germline CDR1 and CDR2 sequences are DFQATT and SNEGSKA (reference sequence). This CDR3 spans 16 amino acids. The V end lost 0 bases, the J end lost 5 bases, and 16 bases lay between the germline ends. This CDR3 is CSARDKVLGLTGELFF. The CDR3 DNA reads as TGCAGTGCTAGAGATAAGGTTTTAGGTTTGACCGGGGAGCTGTTTTTT.

This chain links TRBV5-1 with TRBJ1-1; maybe TRBD1 (5 bases). CDR3 length: 13 amino acids. Trimming removed 1 base from V and 9 bases from J, with 13 bases in between. CDR1 SGHRS and CDR2 YFSETQ come from the germline V gene. Here the CDR3 reads CASSLRTSTKAFF. Here the CDR3 DNA reads TGCGCCAGCAGCTTGAGGACAAGCACCAAAGCTTTCTTT.

This clonotype was observed a few times. The chain couples TRBV5-1 to TRBJ1-1, with D tentatively TRBD1 (6 bases). Germline V gives CDR1 SGHRS, CDR2 YFSETQ. The CDR3 sequence is 15 residues long. V lost 1 base and J 5 bases, leaving 15 bases between the germline ends. This CDR3 reads CASSLTTGPGTEAFF. CDR3 sequence (DNA): TGCGCCAGCAGCTTGACGACAGGCCCCGGGACTGAAGCTTTCTTT.

This sequence joins TRBV11-3 and TRBJ2-7, with D tentatively TRBD1 or TRBD2 (6 bases each). Germline V gene sequence: CDR1 SGHNT, CDR2 YENEEA. Trimming left V 0 bases short and J 5 bases short, with 11 bases between. The CDR3 extends over 14 amino acids. CDR3 coding DNA: TGTGCCAGCAGCTTAGAAGGGGGAGGAGACGAGCAGTACTTC. It specifies CASSLEGGGDEQYF.

About this clonotype: A single base separates this from a much larger clone, so it may be a read error. The J gene is TRBJ1-2, the V gene TRBV7-9, with 8 bases identical to TRBD1. The ends lost 5 bases at V and 4 bases at J; junction bases unmatched: 6. Looked up from germline, CDR1 is SEHNR and CDR2 is FQNEAQ (reference sequence). This CDR3 region has 14 residues. The CDR3 spells CASSQGQGSYGYTF. As DNA, the CDR3 is TGTGCCAGCAGCCAAGGACAGGGATCCTATGGCTACACCTTC.

V and J are TRBV7-9 and TRBJ2-1; D is tentatively TRBD1 or TRBD2 (5 bases each). V was cut by 1 base and J by 7 bases, with 17 bases left in between. The length of the CDR3 is 16 residues. Germline V gives CDR1 SEHNR, CDR2 FQNEAQ (reference sequence). The CDR3 sequence: CASSLGTGRLGNEQFF. DNA of the CDR3: TGTGCCAGCAGCTTAGGGACGGGACGACTGGGAAATGAGCAGTTCTTC. The full variable domain, its missing parts supplied by reference TRBV7-9 and TRBJ2-1, is DTGVSQNPRHKITKRGQNVTFRCDPISEHNRLYWYRQTLGQGPEFLTYFQNEAQLEKSRLLSDRFSAERPKGSFSTLEIQRTEQGDSAMYLCASSLGTGRLGNEQFFGPGTRLTVL.

This clonotype was recorded a few times. The chain links TRBV9 to TRBJ2-1; 13 bases match TRBD2. The CDR3 runs 15 residues. V shed 4 bases, J shed 6 bases, and the junction held 4 bases outside the gene matches. From germline, CDR1 is SGDLS and CDR2 YYNGEE. CDR3 in DNA: TGTGCCAGCAGCACTAGCGGGGGGGCAGGCAATGAGCAGTTCTTC. This gives the protein CASSTSGGAGNEQFF.

This clonotype showed up just a few times. The rearrangement uses TRBV10-3 and TRBJ1-1; D is ambiguous. Germline V gene lookup returns CDR1 ENHRY and CDR2 SYGVKD. CDR3 length: 11 amino acids. V gave up 7 bases and J gave up 5 bases, with 8 bases separating them. The CDR3 bases are TGTGCCATCAAGTCAGTGACTGAAGCTTTCTTT. This gives the protein CAIKSVTEAFF.